These T cell receptor beta chains were read from a single sample in a study of brain metastases from non-small cell lung cancer. Some clones are missing from TCRdb's copy, which holds only in-frame ones; the method was immunoSEQ multiplex PCR. There are approximately 1,600 clones in the sample; about 92% occur only once, and around 2.3% lies in the top ten. The sequenced sample consisted of tissue from a brain metastasis. The receptors were gathered from a donor at least 40 years old with non-small cell lung cancer. The CDR3 runs from the conserved cysteine through the conserved F or W. A D gene is named only where the DNA matches it firmly. The size field is filled for only some rows; it gives once, few, many or a size class.

>TRBJ1-4|NA|NA|TRBV27|14
TGTGCCAGCAGTTTTACTCGTCCCCCGGAAAAACTGTTTTTT
CASSFTRPPEKLFF
>TRBJ2-7|NA|NA|TRBV2|12
TGTGCCACCACCGAAAATCCCTACGAGCAGTACTTC
CATTENPYEQYF
>TRBJ1-1|TRBD1|NA|TRBV19|15
TGTGCCAGTAGTATTTTAGACAGGGGCGACACTGAAGCTTTCTTT
CASSILDRGDTEAFF
>TRBJ2-2|TRBD1|NA|TRBV18|15
TGTGCCAACTCACCGGGACAGGCTGGCGCCGGGGAGCTGTTTTTT
CANSPGQAGAGELFF
>TRBJ1-4|TRBD1|NA|TRBV2|16
TGTGCCAGCAGGACGGGACAGGGGTTCGATAATGAAAAACTGTTTTTT
CASRTGQGFDNEKLFF
>TRBJ1-1|NA|NA|TRBV28|14
TGTGCCAGCAGTTTATTCCGGGAGAACACTGAAGCTTTCTTT
CASSLFRENTEAFF
>TRBJ2-3|NA|NA|TRBV5-5|12
TGTGCCAGCAGCTTATACGGGGACACGCAGTATTTT
CASSLYGDTQYF
>TRBJ1-3|NA|NA|TRBV7-8|13
TGTGCCAGCGCTAGGAGTTCTGGAAACACCATATATTTT
CASARSSGNTIYF
>TRBJ2-2|NA|few|TRBV18|13
TGTGCCAGCTCACCACGGGGGACCGGGGAGCTGTTTTTT
CASSPRGTGELFF
>TRBJ2-5|TRBD2|NA|TRBV9|16
TGTGCCAGCAGCGCACCTCTTAGCGGGGGCCGGGAGACCCAGTACTTC
CASSAPLSGGRETQYF
>TRBJ1-6|NA|NA|TRBV30|13
TGTGCCTGGGGATCCTCCTATAATTCACCCCTCCACTTT
CAWGSSYNSPLHF
>TRBJ2-5|TRBD2|NA|TRBV27|16
TGTGCCAGCAGTCAGGGACTAGCGGGGCTCCAAGAGACCCAGTACTTC
CASSQGLAGLQETQYF
>TRBJ2-7|NA|NA|TRBV6-2/TRBV6-3|15
TGTGCCAGCAGTTCGACAACCGGAGGAAGATACGAGCAGTATTTC
CASSSTTGGRYEQYF
>TRBJ1-5|NA|NA|TRBV28|17
TGTGCCAGCAGTTTTACGGGGACGCTAGTAGGCAATCAGCCCCAGCATTTT
CASSFTGTLVGNQPQHF
>TRBJ2-7|NA|NA|TRBV2|11
TGTGCCAGCAGTGAACACTACGAGCAGTACTTC
CASSEHYEQYF
>TRBJ1-1|NA|NA|TRBV10-3|11
TGTGCCATCGGGGGAGGTACTGAAGCTTTCTTT
CAIGGGTEAFF
>TRBJ2-7|NA|NA|TRBV11-3|12
TGTGCCAGCAGCTTACGAAATAACGAGCAGTACTTC
CASSLRNNEQYF
>TRBJ1-2|NA|NA|TRBV6-5|14
TGTGCCAGCAGTTACGGGGCAGGGCTGTATGGCTACACTTTC
CASSYGAGLYGYTF
>TRBJ2-2|NA|few|TRBV6-1|17
TGTGCCAGCAGTGCATCGGGGGTAGGGGAGAACACCGGGGAGCTGTTTTTT
CASSASGVGENTGELFF
>TRBJ2-1|NA|NA|TRBV7-2|15
TGTGCCAGCAGCTTAGTGGCTAACCTTTACAATGAGCAGTTCTTC
CASSLVANLYNEQFF